Listed below are T cell receptor beta chains from one sample, sequenced in a study of regulatory T cells in long-lasting Graves disease. TCRdb passed the multiplex PCR reads through MiXCR, listing each CDR3 protein once. The sample contains about 540,000 distinct CDR3 sequences, less than 15% of which appear only once. The sample was also linked to a second study, of T cells in Graves' hyperthyroidism and ophthalmopathy.

Sequenced material: peripheral blood mononuclear cells (PBMCs), taken at new diagnosis, from a patient treated with antithyroid drugs. The receptors here all came from a man aged 30 to 45 with Graves disease. The CDR3 runs from the conserved cysteine through the conserved F or W. The order of the fields is CDR3 DNA, CDR3 protein, clone size, V gene, J gene, D gene. The D gene is left open where the match is weak. Clone size is given for some rows only: seen once, a few or many times, or a class if the clone is expanded.

TGCGCCAGCAGCCAGAACGCGGCCTACAATGAGCAGTTCTTC	CASSQNAAYNEQFF	.	TRBV5-1	TRBJ2-1	.
TGCAGTGCTAGAGATTTGGCGGGAGGGCCGGGGGAGACCCAGTACTTC	CSARDLAGGPGETQYF	many	TRBV20-1	TRBJ2-5	TRBD2
TGCGCCAGCAGCTTAAACAGGATCACTGAAGCTTTCTTT	CASSLNRITEAFF	many	TRBV5-1	TRBJ1-1	.
TGTGCCTCGTATCTACAGGACCCACTTTTGACCATATATTTT	CASYLQDPLLTIYF	.	TRBV30	TRBJ1-3	.
TGCGCCAGCAGCTTGGACCGGGAGACCGGGGAGCTGTTTTTT	CASSLDRETGELFF	few	TRBV5-1	TRBJ2-2	.
TGTGCCAGCAGTTACTGGGGGGCGGGTAACTATGGCTACACCTTC	CASSYWGAGNYGYTF	many	TRBV6-5	TRBJ1-2	.
TGTGCCAGCAGCCAAGACAGGGGAGCTGGGGCCAACGTCCTGACTTTC	CASSQDRGAGANVLTF	many	TRBV12-3/TRBV12-4	TRBJ2-6	TRBD1
TGTGCCAGCAGCCCCCCGGGGGAGGTCAACACAGATACGCAGTATTTT	CASSPPGEVNTDTQYF	many	TRBV3-1	TRBJ2-3	.
TGCAGTGCTAGACATTGGGACGCGGGTGCCAATGAGCAGTTCTTC	CSARHWDAGANEQFF	.	TRBV20-1	TRBJ2-1	.
TGTGCCAGCAGTTACTCGCAGGCCACGCCCTCAGACGAGCAGTACTTC	CASSYSQATPSDEQYF	many	TRBV6-6	TRBJ2-7	.
TGCAGTGCTACTTCAGGTTCCATGAACACTGAAGCTTTCTTT	CSATSGSMNTEAFF	many	TRBV20-1	TRBJ1-1	.
TGCAGTGCCCCAGGGGAGGGCACTGAAGCTTTCTTT	CSAPGEGTEAFF	many	TRBV20-1	TRBJ1-1	.
TGTGCCAGCGGGCGGGAGAGATACGAGCAGTACTTC	CASGRERYEQYF	many	TRBV27	TRBJ2-7	TRBD2
TGTGCCATCAGTGAGTCTTCCCGGGTGGGGGGCACTGAAGCTTTCTTT	CAISESSRVGGTEAFF	many	TRBV10-3	TRBJ1-1	.
TGTGCCAGCTTTTCTACTACCCCTGGTAACACTGAAGCTTTCTTT	CASFSTTPGNTEAFF	many	TRBV28	TRBJ1-1	.
TGTGCCATCAGTGGGGGACTAGCGGGAGGTCAAGAGACCCAGTACTTC	CAISGGLAGGQETQYF	many	TRBV10-3	TRBJ2-5	TRBD2
TGTGCCAGCAGCTCCCGGGTTAGCGAGCAGTACTTC	CASSSRVSEQYF	many	TRBV11-2	TRBJ2-7	.
TGTGCCAGTAGTCCCCCGGGGGCCCACAAGGGTGAGCAGTTCTTC	CASSPPGAHKGEQFF	many	TRBV19	TRBJ2-1	.
TGTGCCACCATAGAGTTGTGGTGGCGGGAGCTCTCCTACAATGAGCAGTTCTTC	CATIELWWRELSYNEQFF	.	TRBV7-8	TRBJ2-1	TRBD2
TGTGCCAGCAGCTTAGATAGAGCGGGAGTCATTTACAATGAGCAGTTCTTC	CASSLDRAGVIYNEQFF	many	TRBV11-2	TRBJ2-1	TRBD2
TGTGCCTGGAGAGAAGTAGGGACAAACTATGGCTACACCTTC	CAWREVGTNYGYTF	.	TRBV30	TRBJ1-2	.
TGTGCCAGCAGTGAATATCGGTCAGGGCATTACACCGGGGAGCTGTTTTTT	CASSEYRSGHYTGELFF	.	TRBV25-1	TRBJ2-2	.
TGCAGCGTTGGGGCACCTGTTGTGGACTATGGCTACACCTTC	CSVGAPVVDYGYTF	many	TRBV29-1	TRBJ1-2	.
TGCAGCGTATTTGACTATTCCACCTACGAGCAGTACTTC	CSVFDYSTYEQYF	many	TRBV29-1	TRBJ2-7	.
TGTGCCACCTTACAGGGGGCCGCCTACAATGAGCAGTTCTTC	CATLQGAAYNEQFF	many	TRBV6-1	TRBJ2-1	TRBD1
TGTGCCATCAGCAAAGGCAACAATAATTCACCCCTCCACTTT	CAISKGNNNSPLHF	many	TRBV10-3	TRBJ1-6	.
TGTGCCAGCAGTGAATCTTCCGTTCCTAATTCACCCCTCCACTTT	CASSESSVPNSPLHF	many	TRBV2	TRBJ1-6	.
TGTGCCTGGGCCCCTAATAGCAATCAGCCCCAGCATTTT	CAWAPNSNQPQHF	many	TRBV30	TRBJ1-5	.
TGCAGTGCTACGCCTCCGGGACTAGGCCAAGAGACCCAGTACTTC	CSATPPGLGQETQYF	.	TRBV20-1	TRBJ2-5	TRBD2
TGCAGTGCTACTCGACAGGGACTCTACGAGCAGTACTTC	CSATRQGLYEQYF	many	TRBV20-1	TRBJ2-7	.
TGTGCCAGCAGCCCCAGGGGACTAGCGGGCCCCAAAACCATTCAGTACTTC	CASSPRGLAGPKTIQYF	few	TRBV27	TRBJ2-4	TRBD2
TGTGCCAGCAGCTACCGGGACGGCCCCTACGAGCAGTACTTC	CASSYRDGPYEQYF	many	TRBV7-2	TRBJ2-7	.
TGTGCCAGCAGCTTGAGACACGACAATGAGCAGTTCTTC	CASSLRHDNEQFF	many	TRBV11-3	TRBJ2-1	.
TGTGCCAGCAGTTCCCCGGGACTCTCCCGGACCCAGTACTTC	CASSSPGLSRTQYF	many	TRBV2	TRBJ2-5	.
TGTGCCAGCAGCTTCGTTGGGACTAGCGGCTACAATGAGCAGTTCTTC	CASSFVGTSGYNEQFF	many	TRBV5-6	TRBJ2-1	TRBD2
TGCAGCGTTGTAGGACAGGGGATCGAGCAGTACTTC	CSVVGQGIEQYF	few	TRBV29-1	TRBJ2-7	TRBD1
TGTGCCAGTCAGGAGGGTGATGAGCAGTTCTTC	CASQEGDEQFF	few	TRBV19	TRBJ2-1	.
TGCGCCACCTCGCCGGCGAGGGACACCGGGGAGCTGTTTTTT	CATSPARDTGELFF	few	TRBV10-2	TRBJ2-2	.
TGTGCCATCCTAGACAGGCCTAATGAAAAACTGTTTTTT	CAILDRPNEKLFF	.	TRBV6-1	TRBJ1-4	.
TGTGCCAGCAGCTCCCGGGAGGGGGGAGCTTTCTTT	CASSSREGGAFF	few	TRBV7-9	TRBJ1-1	.
TGTGCCAGCAGAGGACTAGCCTACTACGAGCAGTACTTC	CASRGLAYYEQYF	many	TRBV2	TRBJ2-7	TRBD2
TGTGCCAGCAGCGTTTGGGGGTCGGAGACCCAGTACTTC	CASSVWGSETQYF	.	TRBV5-4	TRBJ2-5	.
TGTGCCAGCAGGTCCGACAGAGAAGAGACCCAGTACTTC	CASRSDREETQYF	many	TRBV12-3/TRBV12-4	TRBJ2-5	.
TGTGCCAGCACAACCGTCACAGATACGCAGTATTTT	CASTTVTDTQYF	many	TRBV28	TRBJ2-3	.
TGTGCCAGCACCCTAGCGGAGGAACCTAGCACAGATACGCAGTATTTT	CASTLAEEPSTDTQYF	many	TRBV2	TRBJ2-3	TRBD2
TGTGCCAGCAGCCTTAGCGGCGCCGTCCAAGAGACCCAGTACTTC	CASSLSGAVQETQYF	.	TRBV6-1	TRBJ2-5	.
TGTGCCAGCAGCCGAAGACAGGGGGCCTTCTCTGGGGCCAACGTCCTGACTTTC	CASSRRQGAFSGANVLTF	.	TRBV5-4	TRBJ2-6	TRBD1
TGTGCCAGCAGTCCCCTTGGGTGGGGAGGGGAAGAAAAACTGTTTTTT	CASSPLGWGGEEKLFF	few	TRBV27	TRBJ1-4	.
TGTGCCAGCAGCTTAAGGGCTGTCAATGAGCAGTTCTTC	CASSLRAVNEQFF	many	TRBV11-2	TRBJ2-1	.
TGCAGTGCTATTCTAGGGGCAGGCTACGAGCAGTACTTC	CSAILGAGYEQYF	.	TRBV20-1	TRBJ2-7	.